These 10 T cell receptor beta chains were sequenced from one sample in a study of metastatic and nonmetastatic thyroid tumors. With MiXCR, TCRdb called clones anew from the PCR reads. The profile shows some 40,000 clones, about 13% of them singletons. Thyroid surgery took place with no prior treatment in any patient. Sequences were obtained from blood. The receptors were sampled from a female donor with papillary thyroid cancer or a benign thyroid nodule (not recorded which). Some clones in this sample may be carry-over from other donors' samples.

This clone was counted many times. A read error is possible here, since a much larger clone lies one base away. CDR3 amino acids: CASTFGGKSNEQFF. The CDR3 DNA reads TGCGCCAGCACCTTCGGGGGAAAGAGCAATGAGCAGTTCTTC. This chain joins TRBV5-1 and TRBJ2-1; D might be TRBD2 (6 bases). The CDR3 runs 14 residues. V was clipped by 6 bases and J by 6 bases, with 16 bases between them. Germline assignment: CDR1 SGHRS and CDR2 YFSETQ.

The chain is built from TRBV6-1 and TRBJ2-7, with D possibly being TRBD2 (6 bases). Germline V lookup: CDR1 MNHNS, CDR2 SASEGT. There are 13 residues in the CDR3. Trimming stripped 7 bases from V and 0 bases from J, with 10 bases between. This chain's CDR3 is CASTHGSSYEQYF. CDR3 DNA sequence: TGTGCCAGCACGCACGGGAGCTCCTACGAGCAGTACTTC.

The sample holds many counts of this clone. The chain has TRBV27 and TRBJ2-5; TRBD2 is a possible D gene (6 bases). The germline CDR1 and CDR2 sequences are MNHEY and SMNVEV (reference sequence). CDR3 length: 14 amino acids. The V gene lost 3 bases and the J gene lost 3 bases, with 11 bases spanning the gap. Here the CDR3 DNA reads TGTGCCAGCAGTTTGGGGGGTCTTAAAGAGACCCAGTACTTC. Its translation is CASSLGGLKETQYF.

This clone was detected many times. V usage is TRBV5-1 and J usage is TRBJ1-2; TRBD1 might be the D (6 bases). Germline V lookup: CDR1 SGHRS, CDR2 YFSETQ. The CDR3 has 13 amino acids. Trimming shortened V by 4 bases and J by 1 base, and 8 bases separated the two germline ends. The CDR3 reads CASSNRDNYGYTF. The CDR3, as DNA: TGCGCCAGCAGCAACAGGGATAACTATGGCTACACCTTC.

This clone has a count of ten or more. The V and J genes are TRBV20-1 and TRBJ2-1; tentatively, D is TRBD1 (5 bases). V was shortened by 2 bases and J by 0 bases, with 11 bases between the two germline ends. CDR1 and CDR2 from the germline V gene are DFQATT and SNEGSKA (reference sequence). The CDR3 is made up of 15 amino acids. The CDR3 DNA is TGCAGTGCTAGATCTAGTAGGGGCTCCTACAATGAGCAGTTCTTC. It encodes CSARSSRGSYNEQFF.

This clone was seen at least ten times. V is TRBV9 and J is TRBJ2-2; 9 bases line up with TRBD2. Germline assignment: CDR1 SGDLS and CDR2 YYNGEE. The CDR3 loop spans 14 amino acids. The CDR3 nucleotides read TGTGCTTCGAGACTAGCGGACTCCACCGGGGAGCTGTTTTTT. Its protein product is CASRLADSTGELFF. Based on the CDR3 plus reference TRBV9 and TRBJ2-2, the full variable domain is DSGVTQTPKHLITATGQRVTLRCSPRSGDLSVYWYQQSLDQGLQFLIQYYNGEERAKGNILERFSAQQFPDLHSELNLSSLELGDSALYFCASRLADSTGELFFGEGSRLTVL.

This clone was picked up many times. The CDR3 DNA reads as TGTGCCACGGGACAGGGGGCAGGTGGGGCCAACGTCCTGACTTTC. Protein: CATGQGAGGANVLTF. V and J are TRBV12-3 or TRBV12-4 and TRBJ2-6, with 12 positions matching TRBD1. Trimming at V came to 10 bases and at J to 3 bases, leaving 4 bases not matched to a gene. This CDR3 has 15 amino acids.

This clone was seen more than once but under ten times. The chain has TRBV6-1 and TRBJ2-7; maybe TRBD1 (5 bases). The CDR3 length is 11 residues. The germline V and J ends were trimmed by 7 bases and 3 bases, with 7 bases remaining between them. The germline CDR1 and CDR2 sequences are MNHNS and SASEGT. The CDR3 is CASNQGYEQYF. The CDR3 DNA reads TGTGCCAGCAATCAGGGCTACGAGCAGTACTTC.

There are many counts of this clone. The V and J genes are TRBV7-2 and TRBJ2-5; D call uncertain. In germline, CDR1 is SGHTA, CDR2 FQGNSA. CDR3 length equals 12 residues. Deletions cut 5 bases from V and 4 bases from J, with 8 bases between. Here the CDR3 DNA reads TGTGCCAGCAGCCTATCTAGAGAGACCCAGTACTTC. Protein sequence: CASSLSRETQYF.

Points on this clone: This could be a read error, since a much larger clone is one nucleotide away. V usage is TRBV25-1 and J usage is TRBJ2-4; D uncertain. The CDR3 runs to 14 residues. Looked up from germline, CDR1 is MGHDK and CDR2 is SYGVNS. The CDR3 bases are TGTGCCAGCAGTGCCCCGGGCCTTAAAAACATTCGGTACTTC. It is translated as CASSAPGLKNIRYF.